Listed here are 2 T cell receptor beta chains from one sample, sequenced in a study of blood T cell repertoires in COVID-19. Here immunoSEQ multiplex PCR was the method, and the copy in TCRdb shows in-frame clones only, minus some. The sample lists about 130,000 clones, just under 85% seen once, with 16% in the top ten. Sequencing was performed on peripheral blood. The receptors stem from a woman in her 50s with acute or convalescent COVID-19.

The chain uses TRBV6-1 and TRBJ1-1; D may be TRBD1 (5 bases). Trimming cost V 2 bases and J 1 base, with 11 bases left between them. Germline V gene sequence: CDR1 MNHNS, CDR2 SASEGT. The CDR3 has 15 residues. Written as DNA, the CDR3 is TGTGCCAGCAGTGAACTTGGACATACGAACACTGAAGCTTTCTTT. It yields the protein CASSELGHTNTEAFF.

The CDR3 reads CASSINPGQGFLYEQYF. CDR3 in DNA: TGTGCCAGCAGCATAAATCCGGGACAGGGGTTCCTCTACGAGCAGTACTTC. V and J are TRBV7-9 and TRBJ2-7; 10 nucleotides match TRBD1. Losses at the gene ends were 5 bases for V and 3 bases for J; bases not matched to a gene: 13. Germline V gives CDR1 SEHNR, CDR2 FQNEAQ (reference sequence). The CDR3 consists of 17 residues.